This note documents a single T cell receptor (beta chain) sequence. What it binds is not known. These data originate in a study of cytomegalovirus exposure and HLA in healthy donors. Study outcomes and limitations: V segments that were indistinguishable, TRBV6-2 and TRBV6-3 among them, were omitted from analysis. A later analysis reportedly found that, within productive TCRs, an Asian-associated ancestry cluster had fewer N-insertions than the mean observed across the roughly 610 donors. Cytomegalovirus status was reportedly diagnosed by the classifier with high specificity and sensitivity.

PCR was performed using 60 Vbeta and 13 Jbeta primers. Per the original methods: The authors later counted approximately 80 million unique TCR beta chains, 8.5 million to 13 million of them shared. Profiling relied on immunoSEQ multiplex PCR, and the TCRdb table lists in-frame clones only, not all of them. V and J calls plus clone size are reproduced from that table; the DNA served to infer D and trimming. In the table there are 65,000 to 95,000 clones, 60% to 85% of which are singletons. V lost 3 bases, J lost 2 bases, and 3 bases stayed unmatched. The germline V gene encodes CDR1 SGHTS and CDR2 YDEGEE. The CDR3 totals 15 residues.

Sequenced sample: PBMCs. The rearrangement uses TRBV5-8 and TRBJ2-3, with 10 bases fitting TRBD2. The receptor comes from a male donor in good health and CMV-seropositive. CDR3 protein: CASSWTSGPTDTQYF. The CDR3 nucleotides read TGTGCCAGCAGCTGGACTAGCGGACCCACAGATACGCAGTATTTT.